Included here is one T cell receptor beta chain sequence, with context. This sample stems from a study of early T cells in non-severe SARS-CoV-2 infection. Germline V gene sequence: CDR1 SGHKS, CDR2 YYEKEE (reference sequence). V was cut by 0 bases and J by 7 bases, with 17 bases left in between. The CDR3 loop spans 15 amino acids. TCRdb analysed the 5' RACE reads with MiXCR anew, one entry per CDR3 protein. This table holds some 91,000 distinct CDR3 sequences, approximately 11% found once. The chain is built from TRBV5-5 and TRBJ2-7, with D possibly being TRBD1 (5 bases). Sequenced material: whole blood, taken at baseline. This TCR was recovered from an adult who was a healthcare worker with PCR-confirmed SARS-CoV-2 infection or an uninfected control (not recorded which). CDR3 region: CASSLALAGIEEQYF. CDR3 DNA sequence: TGTGCCAGCAGCTTGGCTTTGGCAGGGATAGAGGAGCAGTACTTC.